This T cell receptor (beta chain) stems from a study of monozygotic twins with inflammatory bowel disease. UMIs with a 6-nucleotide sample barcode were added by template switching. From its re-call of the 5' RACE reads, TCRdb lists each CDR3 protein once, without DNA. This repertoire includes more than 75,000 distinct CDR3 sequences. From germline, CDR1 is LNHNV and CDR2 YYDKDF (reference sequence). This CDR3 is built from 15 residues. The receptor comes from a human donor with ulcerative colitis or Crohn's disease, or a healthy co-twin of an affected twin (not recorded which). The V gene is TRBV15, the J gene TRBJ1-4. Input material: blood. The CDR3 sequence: CATSRDPSSREKLFF.